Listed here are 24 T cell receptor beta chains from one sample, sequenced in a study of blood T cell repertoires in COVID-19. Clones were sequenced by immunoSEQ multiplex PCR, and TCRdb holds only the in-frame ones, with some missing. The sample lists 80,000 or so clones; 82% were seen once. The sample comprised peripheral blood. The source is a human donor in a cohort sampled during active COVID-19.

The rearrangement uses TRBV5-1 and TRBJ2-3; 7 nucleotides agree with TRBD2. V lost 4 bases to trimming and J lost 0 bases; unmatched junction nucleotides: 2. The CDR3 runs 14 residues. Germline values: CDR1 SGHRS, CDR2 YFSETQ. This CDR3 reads CASSDSGSTDTQYF. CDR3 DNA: TGCGCCAGCAGCGATAGCGGGAGCACAGATACGCAGTATTTT.

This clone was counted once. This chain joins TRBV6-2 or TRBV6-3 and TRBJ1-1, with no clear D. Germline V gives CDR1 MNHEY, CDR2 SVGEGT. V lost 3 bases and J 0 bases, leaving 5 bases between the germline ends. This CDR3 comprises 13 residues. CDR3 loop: CASSYTVNTEAFF. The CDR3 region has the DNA TGTGCCAGCAGTTATACGGTGAACACTGAAGCTTTCTTT.

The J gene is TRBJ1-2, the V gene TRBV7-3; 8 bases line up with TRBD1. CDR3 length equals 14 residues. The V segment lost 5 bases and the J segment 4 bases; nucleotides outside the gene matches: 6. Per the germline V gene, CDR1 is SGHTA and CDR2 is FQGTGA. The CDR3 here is CASSPTGGRYGYTF. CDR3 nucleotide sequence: TGTGCCAGCAGCCCAACAGGGGGGCGCTATGGCTACACCTTC.

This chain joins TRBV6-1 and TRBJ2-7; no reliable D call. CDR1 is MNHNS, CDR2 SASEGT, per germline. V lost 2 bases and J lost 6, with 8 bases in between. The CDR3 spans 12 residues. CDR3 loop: CASSESRFEQYF. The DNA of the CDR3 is TGTGCCAGCAGTGAAAGTCGGTTCGAGCAGTACTTC.

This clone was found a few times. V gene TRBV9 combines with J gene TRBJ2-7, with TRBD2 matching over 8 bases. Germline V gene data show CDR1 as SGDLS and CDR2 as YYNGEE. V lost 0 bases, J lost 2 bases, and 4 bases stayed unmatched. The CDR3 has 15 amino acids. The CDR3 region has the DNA TGTGCCAGCAGCGTAGGACTAGCGAGTCCCTACGAGCAGTACTTC. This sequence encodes CASSVGLASPYEQYF.

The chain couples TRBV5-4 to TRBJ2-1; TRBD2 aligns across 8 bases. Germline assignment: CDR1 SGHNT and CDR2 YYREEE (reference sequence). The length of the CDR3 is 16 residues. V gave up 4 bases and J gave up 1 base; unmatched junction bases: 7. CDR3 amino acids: CASSRAGGSSYNEQFF. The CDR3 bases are TGTGCCAGCAGCAGGGCGGGGGGCTCGTCCTACAATGAGCAGTTCTTC.

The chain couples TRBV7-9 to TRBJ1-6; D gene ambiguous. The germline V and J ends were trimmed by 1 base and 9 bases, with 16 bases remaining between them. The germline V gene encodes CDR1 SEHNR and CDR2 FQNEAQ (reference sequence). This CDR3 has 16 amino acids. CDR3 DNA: TGTGCCAGCAGCTTAGTGAGCGGGGTAACGGGTTCACCCCTCCACTTT. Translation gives CASSLVSGVTGSPLHF. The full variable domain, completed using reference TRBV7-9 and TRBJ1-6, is DTGVSQNPRHKITKRGQNVTFRCDPISEHNRLYWYRQTLGQGPEFLTYFQNEAQLEKSRLLSDRFSAERPKGSFSTLEIQRTEQGDSAMYLCASSLVSGVTGSPLHFGNGTRLTVT.

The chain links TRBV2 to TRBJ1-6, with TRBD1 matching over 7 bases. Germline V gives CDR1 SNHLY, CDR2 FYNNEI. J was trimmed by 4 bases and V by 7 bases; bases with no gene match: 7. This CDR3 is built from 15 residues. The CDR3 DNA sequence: TGTGCCAGCACCAATGACAGGGCTTATAATTCACCCCTCCACTTT. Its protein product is CASTNDRAYNSPLHF.

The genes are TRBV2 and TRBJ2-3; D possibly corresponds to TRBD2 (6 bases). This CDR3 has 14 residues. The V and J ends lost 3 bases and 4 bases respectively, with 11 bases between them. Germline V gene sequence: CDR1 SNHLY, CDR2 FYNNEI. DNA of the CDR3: TGTGCCAGCAGTGAGTGGGACTCTCCAGATACGCAGTATTTT. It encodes CASSEWDSPDTQYF. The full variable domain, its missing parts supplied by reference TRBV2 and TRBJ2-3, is EPEVTQTPSHQVTQMGQEVILRCVPISNHLYFYWYRQILGQKVEFLVSFYNNEISEKSEIFDDQFSVERPDGSNFTLKIRSTKLEDSAMYFCASSEWDSPDTQYFGPGTRLTVL.

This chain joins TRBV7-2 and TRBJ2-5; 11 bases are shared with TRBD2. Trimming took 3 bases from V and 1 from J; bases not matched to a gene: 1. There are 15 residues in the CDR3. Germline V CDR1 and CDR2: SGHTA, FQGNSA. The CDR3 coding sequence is TGTGCCAGCAGCTTGACTAGCGGGGTCCAAGAGACCCAGTACTTC. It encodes CASSLTSGVQETQYF.

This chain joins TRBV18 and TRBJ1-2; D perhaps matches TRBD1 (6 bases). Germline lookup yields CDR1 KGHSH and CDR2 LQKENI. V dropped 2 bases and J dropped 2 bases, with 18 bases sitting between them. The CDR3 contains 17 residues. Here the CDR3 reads CASSPGRQVPGNYGYTF. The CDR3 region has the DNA TGTGCCAGCTCACCAGGGAGACAGGTTCCTGGGAACTATGGCTACACCTTC.

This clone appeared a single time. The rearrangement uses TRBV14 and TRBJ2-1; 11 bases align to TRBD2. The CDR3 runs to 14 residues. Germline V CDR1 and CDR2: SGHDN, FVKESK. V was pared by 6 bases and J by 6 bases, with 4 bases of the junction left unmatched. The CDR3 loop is CASRLAGAINEQFF. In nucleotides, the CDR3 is TGTGCCAGCAGACTAGCGGGGGCAATCAATGAGCAGTTCTTC.

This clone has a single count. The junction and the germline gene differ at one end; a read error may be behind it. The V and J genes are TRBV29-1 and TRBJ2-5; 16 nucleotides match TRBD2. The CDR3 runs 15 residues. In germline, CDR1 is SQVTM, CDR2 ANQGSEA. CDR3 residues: CSVEGTSGGEETQYF. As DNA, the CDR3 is TGCAGCGTCGAAGGGACTAGCGGGGGGGAAGAGACCCAGTACTTC.

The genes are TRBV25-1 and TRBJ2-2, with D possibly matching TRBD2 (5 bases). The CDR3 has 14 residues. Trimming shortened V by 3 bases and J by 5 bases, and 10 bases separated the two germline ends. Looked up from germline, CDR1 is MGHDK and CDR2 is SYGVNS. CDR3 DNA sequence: TGTGCCAGCAGTGAGAGGTCGGGGACCGGGGAGCTGTTTTTT. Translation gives CASSERSGTGELFF.

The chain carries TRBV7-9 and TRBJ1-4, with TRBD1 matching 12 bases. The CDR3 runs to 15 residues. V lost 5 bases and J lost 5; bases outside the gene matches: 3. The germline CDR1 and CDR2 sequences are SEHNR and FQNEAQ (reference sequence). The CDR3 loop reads CASSPGQGANEKLFF. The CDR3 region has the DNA TGTGCCAGCAGCCCGGGACAGGGGGCAAATGAAAAACTGTTTTTT.

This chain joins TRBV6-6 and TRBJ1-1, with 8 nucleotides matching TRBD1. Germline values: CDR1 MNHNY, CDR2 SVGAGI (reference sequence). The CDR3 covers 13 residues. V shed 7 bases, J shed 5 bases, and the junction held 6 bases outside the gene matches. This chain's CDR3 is CASTRGPSTEAFF. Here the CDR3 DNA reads TGTGCCAGCACCAGGGGGCCTAGTACTGAAGCTTTCTTT.

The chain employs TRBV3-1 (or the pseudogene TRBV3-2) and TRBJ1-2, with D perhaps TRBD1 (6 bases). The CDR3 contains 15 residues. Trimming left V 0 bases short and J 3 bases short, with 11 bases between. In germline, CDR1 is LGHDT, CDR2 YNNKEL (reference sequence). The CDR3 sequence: CASSQDTGSYYGYTF. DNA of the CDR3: TGTGCCAGCAGCCAAGATACAGGGTCTTACTATGGCTACACCTTC.

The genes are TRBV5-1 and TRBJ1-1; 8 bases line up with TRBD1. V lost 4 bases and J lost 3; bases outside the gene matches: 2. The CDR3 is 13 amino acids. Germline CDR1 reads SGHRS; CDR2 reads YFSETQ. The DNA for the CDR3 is TGCGCCAGCAGCCGACAGGGGCACACTGAAGCTTTCTTT. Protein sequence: CASSRQGHTEAFF.

CDR3 in DNA: TGTGCCAGCAGTGGAAAAGGGGCTGGAAACACCATATATTTT. Translation gives CASSGKGAGNTIYF. The rearrangement links TRBV2 to TRBJ1-3, with TRBD1 as a possible D gene (5 bases). The V gene lost 4 bases and the J gene lost 2 bases, with 9 bases spanning the gap. Germline V gene lookup returns CDR1 SNHLY and CDR2 FYNNEI. CDR3 length: 14 residues.

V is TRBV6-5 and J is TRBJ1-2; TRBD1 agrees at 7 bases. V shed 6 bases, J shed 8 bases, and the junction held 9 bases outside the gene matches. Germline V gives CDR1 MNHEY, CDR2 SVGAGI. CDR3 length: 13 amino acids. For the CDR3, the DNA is TGTGCCAGCAGCCAACAGGGGTCTGGAGGCTACACCTTC. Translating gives CASSQQGSGGYTF.

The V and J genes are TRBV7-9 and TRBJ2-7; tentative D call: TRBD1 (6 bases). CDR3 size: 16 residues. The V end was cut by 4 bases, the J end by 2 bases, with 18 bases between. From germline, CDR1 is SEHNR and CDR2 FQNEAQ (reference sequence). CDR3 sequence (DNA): TGTGCCAGCAGCTCCCTCTTGGGGGCAACCCCCTACGAGCAGTACTTC. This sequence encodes CASSSLLGATPYEQYF. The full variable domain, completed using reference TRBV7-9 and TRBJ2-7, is DTGVSQNPRHKITKRGQNVTFRCDPISEHNRLYWYRQTLGQGPEFLTYFQNEAQLEKSRLLSDRFSAERPKGSFSTLEIQRTEQGDSAMYLCASSSLLGATPYEQYFGPGTRLTVT.

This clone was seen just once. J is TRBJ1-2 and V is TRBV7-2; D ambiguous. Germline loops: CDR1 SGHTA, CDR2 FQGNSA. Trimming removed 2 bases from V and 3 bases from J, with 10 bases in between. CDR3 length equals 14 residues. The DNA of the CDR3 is TGTGCCAGCAGCTTACTTATGGGCGACTATGGCTACACCTTC. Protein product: CASSLLMGDYGYTF.

In DNA, the CDR3 is TGTGCCAGTGCTCCGGGACAGGGGGGATACGAGCAGTACTTC. This encodes CASAPGQGGYEQYF. V is TRBV19 and J is TRBJ2-7, with 11 bases matching TRBD1. V gave up 8 bases and J gave up 4 bases; unmatched junction bases: 7. The germline V gene encodes CDR1 LNHDA and CDR2 SQIVND (reference sequence). This CDR3 comprises 14 residues.

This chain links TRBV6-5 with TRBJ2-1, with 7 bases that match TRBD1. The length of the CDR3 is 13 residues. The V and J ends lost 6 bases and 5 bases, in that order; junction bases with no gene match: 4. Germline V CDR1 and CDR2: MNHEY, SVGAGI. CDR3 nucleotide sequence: TGTGCCAGCAGCAGGGACAGACACAATGAGCAGTTCTTC. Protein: CASSRDRHNEQFF.